One sample yielded the 15 T cell receptor beta chains listed below, sequenced in a study of blood T cell repertoires in COVID-19. Only in-frame clones appear in the TCRdb table, and some are missing; sequencing was by immunoSEQ multiplex PCR. The table shows over 250,000 clones, with 80% to 90% occurring only once. Sequenced sample: peripheral blood. The origin of the receptors is a woman aged 45-65 years with COVID-19, enrolled during active disease.

The CDR3 spells CASSIEVRYEQYF. In DNA, the CDR3 is TGTGCCAGTAGTATTGAGGTGCGCTACGAGCAGTACTTC. The chain uses TRBV19 and TRBJ2-7; no firm D call. The germline CDR1 and CDR2 sequences are LNHDA and SQIVND (reference sequence). V lost 3 bases and J lost 3, with 9 bases in between. This CDR3 has 13 residues.

The chain links TRBV29-1 to TRBJ2-7, with TRBD2 matching over 12 bases. Germline values: CDR1 SQVTM, CDR2 ANQGSEA. Trimming removed 3 bases from V and 3 bases from J; junction bases left unmatched: 0. This CDR3 has 13 residues. CDR3 sequence reads: CSVETSGSYEQYF. The CDR3 DNA reads as TGCAGCGTTGAGACTAGCGGGAGCTACGAGCAGTACTTC.

This chain joins TRBV16 and TRBJ1-5; the match to TRBD1 covers 9 bases. CDR3 length: 14 amino acids. The germline gives CDR1 KGHSY, CDR2 FQNENV. The V segment lost 5 bases and the J segment 7 bases; nucleotides outside the gene matches: 6. The CDR3 nucleotides read TGTGCCAGCAGCGGACAGGGGCCGGGACAGCCCCAGCATTTT. It yields the protein CASSGQGPGQPQHF. Using reference TRBV16 and TRBJ1-5 for the parts outside the CDR3, the full variable domain is GEEVAQTPKHLVRGEGQKAKLYCAPIKGHSYVFWYQQVLKNEFKFLISFQNENVFDETGMPKERFSAKCLPNSPCSLEIQATKLEDSAVYFCASSGQGPGQPQHFGDGTRLSIL.

J is TRBJ2-7 and V is TRBV7-8; possible D gene TRBD1, 5 bases. The V and J ends lost 1 base and 0 bases respectively, with 13 bases between them. Germline V gene sequence: CDR1 SGHVS, CDR2 FQNEAQ. The CDR3 contains 16 residues. The DNA for the CDR3 is TGTGCCAGCAGCTTAGATGCAGGGATCGTCTCCTACGAGCAGTACTTC. Protein sequence: CASSLDAGIVSYEQYF.

The chain combines TRBV6-5 with TRBJ1-3; D is uncertain. The CDR3 loop spans 14 amino acids. Germline V gene data show CDR1 as MNHEY and CDR2 as SVGAGI. V dropped 10 bases and J dropped 0 bases, with 13 bases sitting between them. The CDR3 sequence is CATAYGSSGNTIYF. The CDR3 DNA sequence: TGTGCCACAGCCTACGGGTCCTCTGGAAACACCATATATTTT.

The genes are TRBV6-5 and TRBJ1-1; tentative D call: TRBD1 (5 bases). CDR3 length equals 12 residues. V was trimmed by 6 bases and J by 6 bases, leaving 11 bases between them. Germline V gene sequence: CDR1 MNHEY, CDR2 SVGAGI. The CDR3 nucleotides read TGTGCCAGCAGCCGATCGGGGGCTGAAGCTTTCTTT. Amino acid sequence: CASSRSGAEAFF.

The rearrangement joins TRBV20-1 to TRBJ1-5, with TRBD1 as a possible D gene (5 bases). This CDR3 has 16 residues. Germline lookup yields CDR1 DFQATT and CDR2 SNEGSKA (reference sequence). V was shortened by 3 bases and J by 3 bases, with 18 bases between the two germline ends. CDR3 amino acids: CSASTSTGETNQPQHF. In DNA, the CDR3 is TGCAGTGCTAGTACATCTACAGGAGAGACCAATCAGCCCCAGCATTTT.

The chain couples TRBV30 to TRBJ2-1; 11 bases are shared with TRBD2. Germline V CDR1 and CDR2: GTSNPN, SVGIG (reference sequence). The V segment lost 3 bases and the J segment 4 bases; nucleotides outside the gene matches: 14. The CDR3 is 18 residues long. The CDR3 DNA is TGTGCCTGGAGCGGGTCGGGACTAGCGGTAAGACAGTACAATGAGCAGTTCTTC. It encodes CAWSGSGLAVRQYNEQFF.

This clone was seen only once. The chain links TRBV6-5 to TRBJ1-1, with D possibly matching TRBD1 (5 bases). The CDR3 runs to 15 residues. V was pared by 5 bases and J by 2 bases, with 15 bases between. Germline-derived CDR1 and CDR2 are MNHEY and SVGAGI. DNA for the CDR3: TGTGCCAGCAGTCCCTCGTGGGGGGGAAACACTGAAGCTTTCTTT. It specifies CASSPSWGGNTEAFF.

The table lists this clone with a count of one. The gene calls are TRBV9 and TRBJ2-7; 8 bases are a match to TRBD1. The germline gives CDR1 SGDLS, CDR2 YYNGEE. The junction had 9 bases not matched to a gene; V was cut back by 2 bases and J by 2 bases. The CDR3 loop spans 16 amino acids. Here the CDR3 DNA reads TGTGCCAGCAGCGTCGAGGCGGGACAGGAAACCTACGAGCAGTACTTC. It encodes CASSVEAGQETYEQYF.

The rearrangement uses TRBV5-5 and TRBJ1-2; TRBD1 aligns across 11 bases. The ends lost 2 bases at V and 7 bases at J; junction bases unmatched: 10. This CDR3 spans 16 amino acids. Germline values: CDR1 SGHKS, CDR2 YYEKEE (reference sequence). In DNA form, the CDR3 reads TGTGCCAGCAGCTTCGCCGGGACAGGGGGTTCTGGTGGCTACACCTTC. It translates to CASSFAGTGGSGGYTF.

The gene calls are TRBV4-1 and TRBJ2-1; possibly TRBD2 for D (6 bases). CDR3 length: 18 amino acids. Trimming shortened V by 0 bases and J by 0 bases, and 15 bases separated the two germline ends. Germline CDR1 and CDR2: MGHRA and YSYEKL. The DNA for the CDR3 is TGCGCCAGCAGCCAAGATGGGAGCGGGCCGAGCTCCTACAATGAGCAGTTCTTC. This sequence encodes CASSQDGSGPSSYNEQFF.

CDR3: CASSREQSYSNQPQHF. CDR3 DNA sequence: TGTGCCAGCAGTAGAGAACAGTCTTATAGCAATCAGCCCCAGCATTTT. The gene calls are TRBV6-2 or TRBV6-3 and TRBJ1-5, with unresolved D. This CDR3 is 16 amino acids long. Trimming left V 5 bases short and J 0 bases short, with 14 bases between. Germline V gene sequence: CDR1 MNHEY, CDR2 SVGEGT.

This clone was found a few times. The genes are TRBV21-1 and TRBJ1-2; the listed D gene, TRBD1, was not tested against the DNA. TRBV21-1 is labeled a pseudogene. CDR3 length: 14 residues. The CDR3, as DNA: TGTGCCAGCAGCATAACAGGGTTGGACTATGGCTACACCTTC. Amino acid sequence: CASSITGLDYGYTF.

The chain couples TRBV6-5 to TRBJ2-1; 9 nucleotides match TRBD2. CDR1 and CDR2 from the germline V gene are MNHEY and SVGAGI. The CDR3 has 15 amino acids. V lost 2 bases, J lost 4 bases, and 3 bases stayed unmatched. CDR3 DNA: TGTGCCAGCAGTTACGGGACTAGCCCGTACAATGAGCAGTTCTTC. Protein product: CASSYGTSPYNEQFF.